This is a list of T cell receptor beta chains from one sample in a study of T cells in localized non-small cell lung cancer. Assay used: immunoSEQ multiplex PCR; TCRdb lists only in-frame clones, some missing. The sample gives some 56,000 clones, about nine tenths of which show up once; less than 6% is in the top ten. Sequencing used peripheral blood, obtained before any cancer treatment. Source of these receptors: a woman aged 35 to 70 with stage I lung adenocarcinoma. CDR3s include the opening cysteine and the closing phenylalanine or tryptophan. The D gene is left open where the match is weak. Clone size is stated in some rows and not others, as once, few, many or a class when expanded.

V gene	J gene	D gene	clone size	CDR3 protein	CDR3 DNA
TRBV15	TRBJ2-2	NA	NA	CATSSLGQYTGELFF	TGTGCCACCAGCAGCCTCGGACAGTACACCGGGGAGCTGTTTTTT
TRBV6-5	TRBJ2-7	TRBD1	NA	CASSYQTGNGEQYF	TGTGCCAGCAGTTACCAGACAGGGAACGGCGAGCAGTACTTC
TRBV19	TRBJ1-3	TRBD1	NA	CASRSGQVGNTIYF	TGTGCCAGTAGATCGGGACAGGTTGGAAACACCATATATTTT
TRBV28	TRBJ1-2	NA	once	CASSLGRLAYGYTF	TGTGCCAGCAGTTTAGGCAGGCTTGCCTATGGCTACACCTTC
TRBV19	TRBJ2-3	NA	NA	CASSIFQGTDTQYF	TGTGCCAGTAGTATATTCCAGGGTACAGATACGCAGTATTTT
TRBV11-1	TRBJ2-7	NA	NA	CASSLKDEQYF	TGTGCCAGCAGCCTTAAGGACGAGCAGTACTTC
TRBV10-2	TRBJ2-7	NA	NA	CASRDGYEQYF	TGCGCCAGCAGGGACGGTTACGAGCAGTACTTC
TRBV5-1	TRBJ2-7	NA	NA	CASSLAALTSYEQYF	TGCGCCAGCAGCTTGGCAGCCTTGACCTCCTACGAGCAGTACTTC
TRBV2	TRBJ1-1	TRBD1	NA	CARQTDRGLMNTEAFF	TGTGCCAGACAAACCGACAGGGGGCTTATGAACACTGAAGCTTTCTTT
TRBV30	TRBJ1-2	TRBD1	few	CAWSVSGQGRNYGYTF	TGTGCCTGGAGTGTAAGCGGACAGGGGCGCAACTATGGCTACACCTTC
TRBV28	TRBJ1-3	NA	NA	CASSLVGARSGNTIYF	TGTGCCAGCAGTTTGGTGGGGGCAAGGTCTGGAAACACCATATATTTT
TRBV7-4	TRBJ2-7	NA	NA	CASSLEGVGVVHEQYF	TGTGCCAGCAGCTTAGAGGGGGTCGGGGTCGTACACGAGCAGTACTTC
TRBV18	TRBJ1-5	TRBD1	NA	CASSSAGQGALNQPQHF	TGTGCCAGCTCATCCGCGGGACAGGGGGCCCTGAATCAGCCCCAGCATTTT
TRBV19	TRBJ2-2	TRBD1	NA	CASNPGQGYGELFF	TGTGCCAGTAACCCGGGACAGGGTTACGGGGAGCTGTTTTTT
TRBV12-5	TRBJ2-3	TRBD2	NA	CASGFNLAENTDTQYF	TGTGCTAGTGGTTTTAACCTAGCGGAGAACACAGATACGCAGTATTTT
TRBV19	TRBJ2-1	NA	once	CASSIPPGLWNEQFF	TGTGCCAGTAGTATCCCGCCGGGGTTGTGGAATGAGCAGTTCTTC
TRBV15	TRBJ2-1	NA	NA	CATSRDLGGRVNEQFF	TGTGCCACCAGCAGAGATCTGGGGGGCAGAGTGAATGAGCAGTTCTTC
TRBV10-2	TRBJ1-1	TRBD1	once	CASRPTGTGGMYAEAFF	TGCGCCAGCAGACCCACCGGGACAGGGGGCATGTACGCTGAAGCTTTCTTT
TRBV19	TRBJ1-2	TRBD1	NA	CASSETGGAYGYTF	TGTGCCAGTAGTGAAACAGGGGGCGCGTATGGCTACACCTTC
TRBV9	TRBJ2-3	TRBD2	NA	CASSPTSGATDTQYF	TGTGCCAGCAGTCCGACTAGCGGGGCCACGGATACGCAGTATTTT
TRBV19	TRBJ2-7	TRBD2	once	CASSIGGPGTSYEQYF	TGTGCCAGTAGTATTGGCGGACCGGGGACTAGCTACGAGCAGTACTTC
TRBV6-1	TRBJ1-2	TRBD1	NA	CASSAGTAGGYTF	TGTGCCAGCAGTGCCGGGACAGCAGGAGGCTACACCTTC
TRBV9	TRBJ1-1	NA	NA	CASSVTGVVGTEAFF	TGTGCCAGCAGCGTAACGGGGGTGGTGGGCACTGAAGCTTTCTTT
TRBV7-2	TRBJ1-6	NA	few	CASSLARRGESPLHF	TGTGCCAGCAGCTTAGCGCGCAGGGGCGAATCACCCCTCCACTTT
TRBV5-6	TRBJ1-3	NA	NA	CASSLPVAGNTIYF	TGTGCCAGCAGCTTGCCCGTTGCGGGAAACACCATATATTTT
TRBV9	TRBJ2-1	NA	once	CASSVALWNTNEQFF	TGTGCCAGCAGCGTAGCTTTGTGGAATACCAATGAGCAGTTCTTC
TRBV7-8	TRBJ2-4	NA	NA	CASSFASAKNIQYF	TGTGCCAGCAGCTTCGCCTCTGCCAAAAACATTCAGTACTTC
TRBV9	TRBJ1-4	NA	NA	CASSVAGTTNEKLFF	TGTGCCAGCAGCGTAGCAGGTACAACTAATGAAAAACTGTTTTTT
TRBV30	TRBJ2-1	NA	NA	CAWSAGPNEQFF	TGTGCCTGGAGTGCCGGACCGAATGAGCAGTTCTTC
TRBV5-6	TRBJ2-1	TRBD1	few	CASSLLQGAGLSSYNEQFF	TGTGCCAGCAGCTTGTTGCAGGGGGCCGGACTAAGCTCCTACAATGAGCAGTTCTTC
TRBV30	TRBJ2-3	NA	NA	CAWSVSMGARGLDTQYF	TGTGCCTGGAGTGTATCGATGGGGGCGCGGGGTTTAGATACGCAGTATTTT
TRBV7-2	TRBJ2-5	NA	NA	CASSLGGGETQYF	TGTGCCAGCAGCTTAGGTGGGGGAGAGACCCAGTACTTC
TRBV5-6	TRBJ1-2	NA	NA	CASSSRDIGTYGYTF	TGTGCCAGCAGCTCGAGGGACATAGGTACTTATGGCTACACCTTC
TRBV5-1	TRBJ2-5	NA	once	CASSLDVGSQETQYF	TGCGCCAGCAGCTTGGACGTTGGAAGTCAAGAGACCCAGTACTTC
TRBV7-2	TRBJ1-5	TRBD1	few	CASSNRAQGASQPQHF	TGTGCCAGCAGCAATAGGGCTCAGGGGGCCAGTCAGCCCCAGCATTTT
TRBV19	TRBJ1-1	NA	NA	CASSTPRGLEAFF	TGTGCCAGTAGTACTCCCCGAGGGCTCGAAGCTTTCTTT
TRBV4-1	TRBJ1-1	NA	NA	CASSQERVDTEAFF	TGCGCCAGCAGCCAAGAGAGGGTGGACACTGAAGCTTTCTTT
TRBV2	TRBJ1-6	NA	NA	CASTLEANSPLHF	TGTGCCAGCACCCTGGAGGCAAATTCACCCCTCCACTTT
TRBV5-1	TRBJ2-3	NA	once	CASSLGPGAVDTQYF	TGCGCCAGCAGCTTGGGGCCAGGGGCGGTAGATACGCAGTATTTT
TRBV6-6	TRBJ1-2	NA	NA	CAAVQSLNYGYTF	TGTGCCGCTGTGCAGAGCCTTAACTATGGCTACACCTTC
TRBV19	TRBJ1-4	NA	once	CASSTATNEKLFF	TGTGCCAGTAGTACCGCAACTAATGAAAAACTGTTTTTT
TRBV28	TRBJ1-1	NA	NA	CATRNTEAFF	TGTGCCACCCGCAACACTGAAGCTTTCTTT
TRBV5-4	TRBJ2-1	TRBD2	NA	CASSSPTSGTSGDEQFF	TGTGCCAGCAGCTCACCCACTTCCGGGACTAGCGGGGATGAGCAGTTCTTC
TRBV5-1	TRBJ1-4	NA	NA	CASSLGTFATNEKLFF	TGCGCCAGCAGCTTGGGAACCTTTGCAACTAATGAAAAACTGTTTTTT
TRBV5-1	TRBJ1-2	TRBD1	NA	CASSTTGRDYGYTF	TGCGCCAGCAGCACGACAGGGAGGGACTATGGCTACACCTTC
TRBV5-1	TRBJ2-1	NA	NA	CASSAGTSNYNEQFF	TGCGCCAGCAGCGCCGGGACTTCGAACTACAATGAGCAGTTCTTC
TRBV7-9	TRBJ2-3	TRBD2	NA	CASSLASGGADTQYF	TGTGCCAGCAGCTTAGCGAGCGGGGGGGCAGATACGCAGTATTTT
TRBV7-9	TRBJ2-7	NA	NA	CASRGGTLFEQYF	TGTGCCAGCAGGGGCGGGACTCTCTTCGAGCAGTACTTC
TRBV6-1	TRBJ1-5	TRBD1	NA	CASRIDRVVQPQHF	TGTGCCAGCAGGATTGACAGGGTCGTTCAGCCCCAGCATTTT
TRBV6-5	TRBJ2-3	NA	NA	CASSYSYGTDTQYF	TGTGCCAGCAGTTACTCATACGGAACGGATACGCAGTATTTT
TRBV18	TRBJ2-5	TRBD1	NA	CASSPGQAGETQYF	TGTGCCAGCTCACCCGGACAGGCCGGAGAGACCCAGTACTTC
TRBV7-2	TRBJ1-1	NA	few	CASRGGSSNTEAFF	TGTGCCAGCAGGGGAGGGAGCAGTAACACTGAAGCTTTCTTT
TRBV5-1	TRBJ2-2	TRBD2	NA	CASSQAGANTGELFF	TGCGCCAGCAGTCAGGCGGGGGCGAACACCGGGGAGCTGTTTTTT
TRBV7-3	TRBJ2-2	TRBD1	NA	CASSLSAGQGNTGELFF	TGTGCCAGCAGCTTATCCGCGGGACAGGGAAATACCGGGGAGCTGTTTTTT
TRBV18	TRBJ2-2	TRBD2	NA	CASSPGLAGVQVFF	TGTGCCAGCTCACCCGGACTAGCGGGGGTTCAGGTGTTTTTT
TRBV19	TRBJ1-3	TRBD1	NA	CASSIYEGAGSGNTIYF	TGTGCCAGTAGTATATATGAGGGGGCTGGTTCTGGAAACACCATATATTTT
TRBV7-8	TRBJ1-4	NA	NA	CASSLTGLPNEKLFF	TGTGCCAGCAGCTTGACGGGGTTACCTAATGAAAAACTGTTTTTT
TRBV11-2	TRBJ2-3	NA	NA	CASSHTLAPTQYF	TGTGCCAGCAGCCACACCTTAGCTCCCACGCAGTATTTT
TRBV5-1	TRBJ1-1	NA	once	CASSMTGLVTEAFF	TGCGCCAGCAGCATGACGGGCCTAGTCACTGAAGCTTTCTTT